The 27 T cell receptor beta chains listed next were all sequenced from one sample in a study of T cells in Graves' hyperthyroidism and ophthalmopathy. Amplification yielded TCR beta CDR3 regions, with RNA transcripts as the source. The HTBI primer set drove a first-round RT-PCR of the TCR CDR3. One entry per CDR3 protein results from TCRdb running MiXCR on the multiplex PCR reads. Among some 510,000 distinct CDR3 sequences, less than 25% were seen once, and the ten largest hold about 30%. The specimen sequenced was blood. The receptors derive from a man between 18 and 35 years old with Graves' hyperthyroidism.

This clonotype has a handful of counts. The chain employs TRBV19 and TRBJ2-7; 11 bases are a match to TRBD1. V shed 7 bases, J shed 2 bases, and the junction held 4 bases outside the gene matches. Germline CDR1 is LNHDA and CDR2 is SQIVND (reference sequence). This CDR3 comprises 14 residues. The CDR3 nucleotides are TGTGCCAGTACCCCGGGACAGGGGGCCTACGAGCAGTACTTC. The encoded protein is CASTPGQGAYEQYF.

This clonotype was seen many times. J is TRBJ1-1 and V is TRBV5-1; TRBD1 aligns across 7 bases. Looked up from germline, CDR1 is SGHRS and CDR2 is YFSETQ. The V gene end was trimmed by 3 bases and the J gene end by 6 bases; junction bases not matched to a gene: 11. The CDR3 spans 15 residues. In nucleotides, the CDR3 is TGCGCCAGCAGCTGGACAGGTGCGGTTAGCTCTGAAGCTTTCTTT. Translation: CASSWTGAVSSEAFF.

The genes are TRBV19 and TRBJ2-7, with D perhaps TRBD1 (6 bases). V was clipped by 1 base and J by 5 bases, with 9 bases between them. Germline-derived CDR1 and CDR2 are LNHDA and SQIVND (reference sequence). There are 13 residues in the CDR3. The CDR3 DNA follows: TGTGCCAGTAGTATAGGACAGGTGGACGAGCAGTACTTC. As protein: CASSIGQVDEQYF.

This clonotype has a count of ten or more. The chain combines TRBV5-1 with TRBJ2-5; D remains ambiguous. The V and J ends lost 1 base and 0 bases respectively, with 10 bases between them. This CDR3 has 15 amino acids. Germline V lookup: CDR1 SGHRS, CDR2 YFSETQ. The CDR3 here is CASSLNSGYQETQYF. CDR3 bases: TGCGCCAGCAGCTTGAATTCGGGTTACCAAGAGACCCAGTACTTC.

This clonotype turned up a few times. This sequence joins TRBV6-4 and TRBJ2-2; D assignment may be TRBD1 or TRBD2 (5 bases each). The CDR3 runs 12 residues. Between the trimmed V and J ends, which lost 10 bases and 4 bases, there was a span of 10 bases. Germline CDR1 and CDR2: MRHNA and SNTAGT. The CDR3: CATLGGTGELFF. As DNA, the CDR3 is TGTGCCACCCTTGGGGGCACCGGGGAGCTGTTTTTT.

This clonotype was observed many times. With a much larger clone just one base away, this may be a read error. The chain recombines TRBV2 with TRBJ2-7; D gene unclear. CDR1 SNHLY and CDR2 FYNNEI come from the germline V gene. Trimming took off 6 bases at V and 0 bases at J, with 3 bases between the two ends. CDR3 length: 11 residues. CDR3 DNA: TGTGCCAGCAGGGACTCCTACGAGCAGTACTTC. Protein product: CASRDSYEQYF.

Worth noting for this clonotype: A much larger clone differs from this one at a single base, so this may be a read error. The conserved phenylalanine or tryptophan normally closing the CDR3 is absent here, so this likely arose from a read error. J is TRBJ1-5 and V is TRBV10-2; the D is unclear. Germline V gene data show CDR1 as WSHSY and CDR2 as SAAADI. V dropped 5 bases and J dropped 2 bases, with 13 bases sitting between them. The CDR3 extends over 15 amino acids. DNA of the CDR3: TGCGCCAGCAGTACCTCCGGGTGGGGCAATCAGCCCCAGCATTTG. It yields the protein CASSTSGWGNQPQHL.

This clonotype showed up many times. The CDR3 loop reads CASSERGGRSEQYF. CDR3 bases: TGTGCCAGCAGTGAACGCGGGGGGCGTTCCGAGCAGTACTTC. V gene TRBV2 combines with J gene TRBJ2-7; TRBD2 agrees at 8 bases. The length of the CDR3 is 14 residues. V shed 2 bases and J 6 bases; nucleotides not matched to a gene: 6. The germline V gene encodes CDR1 SNHLY and CDR2 FYNNEI.

This clonotype was observed at least ten times. This chain connects TRBV7-6 to TRBJ1-1, with D possibly matching TRBD1 (5 bases). The V end lost 1 base, the J end lost 5 bases, and 11 bases lay between the germline ends. CDR1 and CDR2 from the germline V gene are SGHVS and FNYEAQ. This CDR3 comprises 14 residues. The CDR3 DNA follows: TGTGCCAGCAGCTTAGTTCAGGGAGCGACTGAAGCTTTCTTT. It specifies CASSLVQGATEAFF. Looking up the rest from reference TRBV7-6 and TRBJ1-1 gives the full variable domain: GAGVSQSPRYKVTKRGQDVALRCDPISGHVSLYWYRQALGQGPEFLTYFNYEAQQDKSGLPNDRFSAERPEGSISTLTIQRTEQRDSAMYRCASSLVQGATEAFFGQGTRLTVV.

This clonotype was seen repeatedly, ten times or more. The J gene is TRBJ1-5, the V gene TRBV6-5; D unresolved. Germline lookup yields CDR1 MNHEY and CDR2 SVGAGI. The V and J ends lost 5 bases and 3 bases respectively, with 14 bases between them. This CDR3 region has 15 residues. The CDR3 spells CASSPPATHNQPQHF. DNA of the CDR3: TGTGCCAGCAGTCCACCGGCCACCCACAATCAGCCCCAGCATTTT.

The chain couples TRBV7-9 to TRBJ2-5, with D unclear. Germline loops: CDR1 SEHNR, CDR2 FQNEAQ (reference sequence). The length of the CDR3 is 12 residues. The V gene lost 11 bases and the J gene lost 5 bases, with 15 bases spanning the gap. The CDR3 bases are TGTGCCGTCCAAACGAGGCGGGAGACCCAGTACTTC. Its translation is CAVQTRRETQYF.

This clonotype was picked up many times. J is TRBJ2-5 and V is TRBV7-9; 7 nucleotides line up with TRBD2. CDR3 size: 16 residues. Germline V gene sequence: CDR1 SEHNR, CDR2 FQNEAQ (reference sequence). With 4 bases clipped from V and 7 bases from J, the junction kept 15 bases outside the gene matches. The DNA for the CDR3 is TGTGCCAGCAGCTCCCCGGACGGGGGGTCGGTGGGGACCCAGTACTTC. It specifies CASSSPDGGSVGTQYF.

This clonotype was observed a few times. The rearrangement uses TRBV28 and TRBJ2-7; D is unclear. Germline V gene data show CDR1 as MDHEN and CDR2 as SYDVKM. V shed 5 bases and J shed 4 bases, with 9 bases lying between them. The CDR3 extends over 12 amino acids. CDR3 sequence reads: CASSSRRYEQYF. The CDR3 DNA sequence: TGTGCCAGCAGTAGCAGGCGTTACGAGCAGTACTTC.

Turning to this clonotype: The CDR3 end shows no conserved phenylalanine or tryptophan, and so a read error is likely. V is TRBV2 and J is TRBJ2-2, with a weak D call TRBD1 (5 bases). The germline V gene encodes CDR1 SNHLY and CDR2 FYNNEI. There are 14 residues in the CDR3. V lost 6 bases and J 4 bases, leaving 12 bases between the germline ends. The CDR3 sequence is CASSRVFSTGELFL. The DNA of the CDR3 is TGTGCCAGCAGCAGGGTGTTCTCCACCGGGGAGCTGTTTTTG.

This clonotype was seen many times. The rearrangement links TRBV30 to TRBJ1-1, with D possibly TRBD1 on 6 matching bases. There are 15 residues in the CDR3. Trimming shortened V by 3 bases and J by 5 bases, and 19 bases separated the two germline ends. The germline V gene encodes CDR1 GTSNPN and CDR2 SVGIG (reference sequence). The CDR3 sequence is CAWRGGGLQRTEAFF. CDR3 coding DNA: TGTGCCTGGAGAGGGGGGGGGCTGCAAAGAACTGAAGCTTTCTTT.

This rearrangement joins TRBV9 to TRBJ1-5; a possible D gene is TRBD1 (6 bases). The germline V gene has CDR1 SGDLS and CDR2 YYNGEE. Trimming took 4 bases from V and 6 from J, leaving 17 bases between them. The CDR3 contains 15 residues. CDR3 nucleotide sequence: TGTGCCAGCAGCCCAGGAGGGGGGTTCTCTCAGCCCCAGCATTTT. As protein: CASSPGGGFSQPQHF.

This clonotype was counted at least ten times. This chain connects TRBV12-3 or TRBV12-4 to TRBJ2-2; D call uncertain. The length of the CDR3 is 13 residues. Deletions cut 3 bases from V and 5 bases from J, with 7 bases between. The DNA for the CDR3 is TGTGCCAGCAGTTTTTTGAGTACCGGGGAGCTGTTTTTT. As protein: CASSFLSTGELFF.

The CDR3, as DNA: TGTGCCAGCAGCTTAGAACCAGAGAACACCGGGGAGCTGTTTTTT. Its protein is CASSLEPENTGELFF. This sequence joins TRBV13 and TRBJ2-2; no definite D call. V lost 1 base and J 1 base, leaving 7 bases between the germline ends. The CDR3 covers 15 residues. The germline V gene encodes CDR1 PRHDT and CDR2 FYEKMQ (reference sequence).

This clonotype has at least ten counts. The junction shows a germline mismatch at one end, possibly a read error. The CDR3 DNA reads TGTGCCAGCAGCCAAGGGGGCTCCTACGAGCAGTACTTC. Residues: CASSQGGSYEQYF. The rearrangement links TRBV4-1 to TRBJ2-7, with D perhaps TRBD1 (6 bases). This CDR3 region has 13 residues. Per germline, CDR1 MGHRA and CDR2 YSYEKL.

The V call is TRBV5-1, the J call TRBJ2-5, with D possibly matching TRBD2 (6 bases). Germline V CDR1 and CDR2: SGHRS, YFSETQ. The CDR3 has 14 amino acids. Trimming shortened V by 0 bases and J by 3 bases, and 9 bases separated the two germline ends. The CDR3 here is CASSLAGVEETQYF. The CDR3 region has the DNA TGCGCCAGCAGCTTGGCGGGGGTGGAAGAGACCCAGTACTTC. The whole variable domain, filled in from reference TRBV5-1 and TRBJ2-5, reads KAGVTQTPRYLIKTRGQQVTLSCSPISGHRSVSWYQQTPGQGLQFLFEYFSETQRNKGNFPGRFSGRQFSNSRSEMNVSTLELGDSALYLCASSLAGVEETQYFGPGTRLLVL.

This clonotype was detected many times. The CDR3 DNA reads TGTGCCAGCAGCTCAATTGGCTCCTACGAGCAGTACTTC. Its protein product is CASSSIGSYEQYF. The rearrangement links TRBV6-1 to TRBJ2-7; no reliable D call. V lost 6 bases to trimming and J lost 0 bases, with 9 bases between them. The CDR3 totals 13 residues. The germline V gene encodes CDR1 MNHNS and CDR2 SASEGT.

This clonotype has ten or more counts. The chain joins TRBV12-5 to TRBJ1-1; D uncertain. Germline V gene data show CDR1 as LGHNT and CDR2 as FRNRAP. Deletions cut 6 bases from V and 0 bases from J, with 5 bases between. This CDR3 contains 12 residues. CDR3 sequence (DNA): TGTGCTAGTGGGGGCATGAACACTGAAGCTTTCTTT. It encodes CASGGMNTEAFF.

This clonotype was found many times. J is TRBJ1-2 and V is TRBV12-3 or TRBV12-4; maybe TRBD1 (5 bases). The V gene lost 3 bases and the J gene lost 7 bases, with 15 bases spanning the gap. CDR3 size: 14 residues. The CDR3 DNA follows: TGTGCCAGCAGTTTGGTGGACACCAGAGGTGGCTACACCTTC. Translating it yields CASSLVDTRGGYTF.

This clonotype was recorded a few times. The rearrangement uses TRBV11-2 and TRBJ1-6, with a weak D call TRBD1 (5 bases). Trimming pared 2 bases from V and 6 bases from J, leaving 11 bases between. Germline-derived CDR1 and CDR2 are SGHAT and FQNNGV. This CDR3 is built from 15 residues. This CDR3 is CASSLWSGVNSPLHF. The CDR3 bases are TGTGCCAGCAGCTTATGGTCGGGGGTTAATTCACCCCTCCACTTT. The full variable domain, in which reference TRBV11-2 and TRBJ1-6 provide the parts outside the CDR3, is EAGVAQSPRYKIIEKRQSVAFWCNPISGHATLYWYQQILGQGPKLLIQFQNNGVVDDSQLPKDRFSAERLKGVDSTLKIQPAKLEDSAVYLCASSLWSGVNSPLHFGNGTRLTVT.

A remark on this clonotype: A read error may produce the germline difference seen at one junction end. The chain uses TRBV11-2 and TRBJ2-5, with D hard to call. This CDR3 comprises 15 residues. Germline lookup yields CDR1 SGHAT and CDR2 FQNNGV. In DNA, the CDR3 is TGTGCCAGCAGCTTAGGCTCCCAGTCCGGAGAGACCAAGTACTTC. This gives the protein CASSLGSQSGETKYF.

This clonotype was picked up many times. An end of the junction differs from the germline gene, which may be a read error. The chain combines TRBV28 with TRBJ1-1; D gene ambiguous. CDR3 length: 15 amino acids. Per germline, CDR1 MDHEN and CDR2 SYDVKM. CDR3 sequence (DNA): TGTGCCAACAGTTTGAAAAGGATGTGGAACACTGAAGCTTTCTTT. Protein: CANSLKRMWNTEAFF. The whole variable domain, filled in from reference TRBV28 and TRBJ1-1, reads DVKVTQSSRYLVKRTGEKVFLECVQDMDHENMFWYRQDPGLGLRLIYFSYDVKMKEKGDIPEGYSVSREKKERFSLILESASTNQTSMYLCANSLKRMWNTEAFFGQGTRLTVV.

Points on this clonotype: It may be a read error: a sequence one base away is much more abundant. This chain links TRBV27 with TRBJ2-5; 7 bases line up with TRBD2. CDR3 length: 14 residues. Germline CDR1 reads MNHEY; CDR2 reads SMNVEV (reference sequence). The DNA of the CDR3 is TGTGCCAACAGTCTGACTAGCCTCCAAGAGACCCAGTACTTC. Translation gives CANSLTSLQETQYF.